The rows below give T cell receptor beta chains drawn from one sample of a study of vaccination and CD4 T cells after COVID-19. Their antigens are not known. TCRdb used MiXCR to reprocess the PCR reads, holding one entry per CDR3 protein. The table has around 10,000 distinct CDR3 sequences, about 30% seen once. The sequenced sample consisted of cultured CD4+ T cells from blood. All receptors come from a human donor with COVID-19. CDR3s include the opening cysteine and the closing phenylalanine or tryptophan. The D gene is left open where the match is weak. Clone size is shown for a subset of rows, as once, few, many or a class of expanded clone.

clone size: few
J gene: TRBJ1-1
D gene: TRBD1
V gene: TRBV11-3
CDR3 DNA: TGTGCCAGCAGCCCACAGGGGAGGGAGAACACTGAAGCTTTCTTT
CDR3 protein: CASSPQGRENTEAFF

clone size: few
J gene: TRBJ2-7
D gene: .
V gene: TRBV2
CDR3 DNA: TGTGCCAGCAGTAGGGACCACTACGAGCAGTACTTC
CDR3 protein: CASSRDHYEQYF

clone size: few
J gene: TRBJ1-2
D gene: TRBD1
V gene: TRBV20-1
CDR3 DNA: TGCAGTGCTCCCCCGTCGACAGGGGTTGGCTACACCTTC
CDR3 protein: CSAPPSTGVGYTF

clone size: few
J gene: TRBJ1-2
D gene: TRBD1
V gene: TRBV7-2
CDR3 DNA: TGTGCCAGCAGGCGTGACTCGGGACAGGGCCTCTATGGCTACACCTTC
CDR3 protein: CASRRDSGQGLYGYTF

clone size: .
J gene: TRBJ1-6
D gene: TRBD1
V gene: TRBV27
CDR3 DNA: TGTGCCAACAGAGAGGGGGCCAATTCACCCCTCCACTTT
CDR3 protein: CANREGANSPLHF

clone size: .
J gene: TRBJ2-2
D gene: .
V gene: TRBV7-9
CDR3 DNA: TGTGCCACACACCCTGAAAGACAGAACACCGGGGAGCTGTTTTTT
CDR3 protein: CATHPERQNTGELFF

clone size: few
J gene: TRBJ2-5
D gene: .
V gene: TRBV6-1
CDR3 DNA: TGTGCCAGCACATTCCCTGGAGGCAGGACCCAGTACTTC
CDR3 protein: CASTFPGGRTQYF

clone size: .
J gene: TRBJ1-2
D gene: .
V gene: TRBV15
CDR3 DNA: TGTGCCACCAGCAGAGAGGGGGGCGACTATGGCTACACCTTC
CDR3 protein: CATSREGGDYGYTF

clone size: .
J gene: TRBJ2-2
D gene: TRBD1
V gene: TRBV7-8
CDR3 DNA: TGTGCCAGCAGCTTAGGTTTAAGGGGGCGTGATACCGGGGAGCTGTTTTTT
CDR3 protein: CASSLGLRGRDTGELFF

clone size: .
J gene: TRBJ2-2
D gene: TRBD1
V gene: TRBV6-4
CDR3 DNA: TGTGCCAGCCGCCGGGACAGGGCCAACACCGGGGAGCTGTTTTTT
CDR3 protein: CASRRDRANTGELFF

clone size: few
J gene: TRBJ1-5
D gene: .
V gene: TRBV21-1
CDR3 DNA: TGTGCCAGCAGCAAGCCAAGGGAGCCCCAGCATTTT
CDR3 protein: CASSKPREPQHF

clone size: .
J gene: TRBJ1-4
D gene: .
V gene: TRBV20-1
CDR3 DNA: TGCAGTGCGGTACAGGGAACTAATGAAAAACTGTTTTTT
CDR3 protein: CSAVQGTNEKLFF

clone size: few
J gene: TRBJ2-7
D gene: TRBD1
V gene: TRBV28
CDR3 DNA: TGTGCCAGCAGTTTCCATGGGACAGGTTTGAACGAGCAGTACTTC
CDR3 protein: CASSFHGTGLNEQYF

clone size: .
J gene: TRBJ1-1
D gene: .
V gene: TRBV28
CDR3 DNA: TGTGCCAGCAGTTTGGTAGGGGGGGGTGACACTGAAGCTTTCTTT
CDR3 protein: CASSLVGGGDTEAFF

clone size: few
J gene: TRBJ2-7
D gene: TRBD1
V gene: TRBV6-2/TRBV6-3
CDR3 DNA: TGTGCCAGCAGTTACGGACAGGGGGCTGAGGACGAGCAGTACTTC
CDR3 protein: CASSYGQGAEDEQYF

clone size: medium-sized
J gene: TRBJ1-5
D gene: TRBD1
V gene: TRBV6-5
CDR3 DNA: TGTGCCAGCAGGTACAGGGGGGGCGCGGCAGTAGGGCAGCCCCAGCATTTT
CDR3 protein: CASRYRGGAAVGQPQHF

clone size: few
J gene: TRBJ1-1
D gene: .
V gene: TRBV2
CDR3 DNA: TGTGCCAGCAGTGCAGGGACTGAAGCTTTCTTT
CDR3 protein: CASSAGTEAFF

clone size: hyperexpanded
J gene: TRBJ1-6
D gene: .
V gene: TRBV6-2/TRBV6-3
CDR3 DNA: TGTGCCAGCAGGGGGGGTAGGGGAGTGAGGCAGCCGATATATCTACTACCCCTCCACTTT
CDR3 protein: CASRGGRGVRQPIYLLPLHF

clone size: few
J gene: TRBJ1-5
D gene: .
V gene: TRBV6-1
CDR3 DNA: TGTGCCAGCAGTGAAGCGGGGACGGGGAAACGGCCCCAGCATTTT
CDR3 protein: CASSEAGTGKRPQHF

clone size: .
J gene: TRBJ2-3
D gene: TRBD2
V gene: TRBV20-1
CDR3 DNA: TGCAGTGCTAGAGCTCCGACTAGCGGGGGCCCGTATTTT
CDR3 protein: CSARAPTSGGPYF

clone size: .
J gene: TRBJ1-4
D gene: TRBD1
V gene: TRBV6-1
CDR3 DNA: TGTGCCAGCAGTCCGGGACAGTTAGAAAAACTGTTTTTT
CDR3 protein: CASSPGQLEKLFF

clone size: .
J gene: TRBJ2-3
D gene: TRBD2
V gene: TRBV18
CDR3 DNA: TGTGCCAGCTCACAGGGACTAGCGGGGCACACAGATACGCAGTATTTT
CDR3 protein: CASSQGLAGHTDTQYF

clone size: .
J gene: TRBJ2-7
D gene: TRBD1
V gene: TRBV27
CDR3 DNA: TGTGCCAGCAGTTTAAGACAGGGGTACGAGCAGTACTTC
CDR3 protein: CASSLRQGYEQYF

clone size: .
J gene: TRBJ2-3
D gene: TRBD2
V gene: TRBV2
CDR3 DNA: TGTGCCAGCAGATCCCCTAGCGGGGGGTTCATCAATACGCAGTATTTT
CDR3 protein: CASRSPSGGFINTQYF

clone size: few
J gene: TRBJ1-6
D gene: TRBD1
V gene: TRBV19
CDR3 DNA: TGTGCCAGTAGTAACGGACAGGGAGGTTCACCCCTCCACTTT
CDR3 protein: CASSNGQGGSPLHF

clone size: .
J gene: TRBJ1-1
D gene: .
V gene: TRBV2
CDR3 DNA: TGTGCCAGCAGTGAAGTTCGGGTTAACACTGAAGCTTTCTTT
CDR3 protein: CASSEVRVNTEAFF